The source of this TCR beta chain is a study of cytomegalovirus exposure and HLA in healthy donors. Study-wide results and caveats: Cytomegalovirus association was listed for about 170 TCR beta chains.

This clone showed up just a few times. What it recognizes is unknown. Both 60 Vbeta primers and 13 Jbeta primers went into the PCR. TCRdb's copy holds only in-frame clones and misses some; the assay was immunoSEQ multiplex PCR. Of 130,000 or so clones listed, around four fifths were seen once; the top ten hold 1.1% to 1.5%. The CDR3 has 16 amino acids. CDR1 is SGHAT and CDR2 is FQNNGV in the germline V gene. V shed 5 bases, J shed 4 bases, and the junction held 7 bases outside the gene matches. Sequencing was performed on PBMCs. The chain links TRBV11-2 to TRBJ2-5; 13 bases align to TRBD2. This TCR derives from a middle-aged woman in good health and CMV-seronegative. The CDR3 DNA is TGTGCCAGCAGCCGTGTGACTAGCGGGGGGAGAGAGACCCAGTACTTC. Its translation: CASSRVTSGGRETQYF.